This T cell receptor (beta chain) stems from a study of CD8 T cells in ankylosing spondylitis. Quantitative 5'-RACE was performed with molecular barcodes, and it yielded the TCR beta libraries. TCRdb re-analysed the 5' RACE reads in MiXCR, keeping a single row per CDR3 protein. Of roughly 450,000 distinct CDR3 sequences in the sample, around 26% are singletons; the top ten hold about 0.92%. This clonotype was counted between two and nine times. The antigen is not known. Study-wide findings and caveats: Reactive arthritis synovial fluid and blood previously showed some of these motif variants. Reports say disease-linked clones showed up significantly more in matched ankylosing spondylitis synovial fluid. Apparently characteristic of ankylosing spondylitis blood was a TCR beta motif (about eight highly homologous variants). Clones linked with disease were CD8+ and fairly uncommon in the peripheral blood.

The J segment lost 0 bases and the V segment lost 5 bases, leaving 2 bases of the junction unmatched. The CDR3 totals 15 residues. Germline V CDR1 and CDR2: DFQATT, SNEGSKA (reference sequence). The receptor was isolated from a male donor with ankylosing spondylitis. Sample: blood, either unsorted or a sorted T cell fraction (not recorded which). V gene TRBV20-1 combines with J gene TRBJ2-3; 13 nucleotides align to TRBD2. CDR3 nucleotides: TGCAGTGCTTGGACTAGCGGGAGTAGCACAGATACGCAGTATTTT. Translation: CSAWTSGSSTDTQYF.